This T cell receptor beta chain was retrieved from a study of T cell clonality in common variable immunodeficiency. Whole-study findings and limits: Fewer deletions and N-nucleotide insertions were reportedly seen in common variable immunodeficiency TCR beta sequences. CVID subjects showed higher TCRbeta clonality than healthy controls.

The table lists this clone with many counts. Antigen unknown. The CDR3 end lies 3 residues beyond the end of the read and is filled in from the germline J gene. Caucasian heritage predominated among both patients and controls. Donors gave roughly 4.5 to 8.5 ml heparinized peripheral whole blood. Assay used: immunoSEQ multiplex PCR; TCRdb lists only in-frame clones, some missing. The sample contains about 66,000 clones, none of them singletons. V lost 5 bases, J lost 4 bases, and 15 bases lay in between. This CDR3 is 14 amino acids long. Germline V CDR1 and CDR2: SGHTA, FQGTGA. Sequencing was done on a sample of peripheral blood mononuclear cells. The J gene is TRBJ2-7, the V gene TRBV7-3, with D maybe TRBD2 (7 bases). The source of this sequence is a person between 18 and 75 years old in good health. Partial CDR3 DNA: TGTGCCAGCAGCCAAGGGGGGGAGGGATACGAG. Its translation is CASSQGGEGYE. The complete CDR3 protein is CASSQGGEGYEQYF.